This T cell receptor (beta chain) was sequenced in a study of blood T cell repertoires in COVID-19. Looking at the study overall: Researchers got acute and convalescent COVID-19 samples from the United States, Italy and Spain. T cells, B-cell-depleted T cells, or PBMCs provided the cDNA or gDNA that served as material.

CDR3 length: 12 residues. Germline V gene lookup returns CDR1 MGHRA and CDR2 YSYEKL. In the original analysis: Reference gene primer amplification in the assay estimated nucleated cell counts. Clones were sequenced by immunoSEQ multiplex PCR, and TCRdb holds only the in-frame ones, with some missing. V and J calls and clone size are copied from that table; D and trimming were computed from the DNA. The sample lists about 140,000 clones, about 90% occurring once. Only one count was recorded for this clone. The junction departs from the called germline gene at one end, perhaps through a read error. Sequencing was carried out using peripheral blood. This sequence was found in a man aged 50-59 years with active COVID-19. The V and J genes are TRBV4-1 and TRBJ1-1; no clear D gene. CDR3 protein: CASRQGGAEAFF. Written as DNA, the CDR3 is TGCGCCAGCAGGCAAGGCGGGGCTGAAGCTTTCTTT.